The T cell receptor beta chain described here comes from a study of CXCR4 blockade with PD-1 therapy in pancreatic cancer (dated 2019 in TCRdb). About the investigation overall: Multiplex immunohistochemistry and TCRbeta immunosequencing of resected pancreatic ductal adenocarcinoma were combined in the study with ex vivo slice culture in which PD-1 and CXCR4 blockade were tested. Two geographically distinct regions were TCR-sequenced from each of a handful of tumors to assess intratumoral heterogeneity.

This clone is described as medium-sized (0.01 to 0.1%). Its antigen has not been determined. One end of the junction is discordant with germline, which a read error may explain. CDR1 and CDR2 were assigned from the germline V gene as MNHGY and SAAAGT. The CDR3 numbers 12 residues from cysteine through phenylalanine. CDR3 DNA is the only sequence kept; it has 36 bases, read in frame from the first base. Using the immunoSEQ Assay at Adaptive Biotechnologies, the researchers immunosequenced TCRbeta CDR3 regions from the extracted DNA. The study's processing was this. To quantify the absolute abundance of each unique TCRbeta CDR3, sequences were collapsed and filtered. Clonality was calculated as 1 minus Pielou's evenness, with only productive in-frame rearrangements included in the computation. Regional overlap was evaluated by tracking the top 100 nucleotide rearrangements across paired samples, and paired versus unrelated samples were compared using the Morisita index. The immunoSEQ Rearrangement Details tool was used to assess convergence of nucleotide rearrangements onto identical amino acid sequences. The source is immuneACCESS, and TCRdb retained only in-frame sequences with V and J called. Part of the clones is not carried over; for the studies checked, unresolved V genes explain less than half of this, and the remainder is unexplained. That table is the source of V, J and clone size, and D and trimming were worked out from the DNA. Recorded for this sample are about 5,200 clones; almost 50% of them occurred a single time. The leading ten clones occupy around 8.2% of the sample.

The archived tumor blocks came from patients who had not received neoadjuvant therapy before resection. In the preserved-tissue arm, the study used some 30 surgical resection samples taken from 20 to 25 pancreatic ductal adenocarcinoma patients who had not previously been treated. For the resection arm, ten 5-micron curls of FFPE tumor adjacent to the multiplex immunohistochemistry slide were used for DNA extraction. The research as a whole found: Because only TCRbeta chains were sequenced, true antigen-specificity overlap among convergent dominant clones remained unconfirmed while awaiting paired alpha-beta single-cell sequencing. Tumors showed clonal expansion, with mean productive clonality around 0.14 versus 0.05 in healthy blood, but clonality did not correlate with survival. Amino acid clone frequency correlated strongly with the number of distinct nucleotide rearrangements encoding it, suggesting convergent selection by common tumor antigens.

The sequence was obtained from a human donor with pancreatic ductal adenocarcinoma. Input material: tumor tissue. The sequence joins TRBV6-8 to TRBJ2-3, with the D gene uncertain. At the DNA level, the sequence is TGTGCCATCAGTGGGGTAGGGGATACGCAGTATTTT. This yields the protein CAISGVGDTQYF.